Listed below are T cell receptor beta chains from one sample, sequenced in a study of cytomegalovirus exposure and HLA in healthy donors. Libraries were prepared by immunoSEQ multiplex PCR; TCRdb keeps only in-frame clonotypes and omits some of them. This sample yields 96,000 or so clones, of which approximately 74% are seen a single time; 11% to 15% belongs to the top ten. The specimen was PBMCs. Every receptor here comes from a woman in her 70s in good health and CMV-seropositive. Both conserved end residues are part of each CDR3. D genes are given only for firm matches. The size of a clone is reported for some rows only, either as once, few or many, or as a class for expanded clones.

D gene: TRBD1
clone size: -
J gene: TRBJ2-5
V gene: TRBV5-5
CDR3 DNA: TGTGCCAGCAGCTTTAACCCCGGGACAGGTCAAGAGACCCAGTACTTC
CDR3 protein: CASSFNPGTGQETQYF

D gene: -
clone size: -
J gene: TRBJ2-5
V gene: TRBV27
CDR3 DNA: TGTGCCAGCAGTTCCCCCTCTATACTCGGGGAGACCCAGTACTTC
CDR3 protein: CASSSPSILGETQYF

D gene: -
clone size: once
J gene: TRBJ1-2
V gene: TRBV9
CDR3 DNA: TGTGCCAGCAGCGTAGTCGCGCATGGCTATGGCTACACCTTC
CDR3 protein: CASSVVAHGYGYTF

D gene: TRBD1
clone size: -
J gene: TRBJ1-1
V gene: TRBV27
CDR3 DNA: TGTGCCAGCAGTTTTAGGGGGCTGCTCACTGAAGCTTTCTTT
CDR3 protein: CASSFRGLLTEAFF

D gene: TRBD1
clone size: -
J gene: TRBJ2-1
V gene: TRBV6-5
CDR3 DNA: TGTGCCAGCAGCCACGGGACAGGGGGAAGCAATGAGCAGTTCTTC
CDR3 protein: CASSHGTGGSNEQFF

D gene: -
clone size: -
J gene: TRBJ1-5
V gene: TRBV4-1
CDR3 DNA: TGCGCCAGCAGCCAAGGACTTCTCCAGCCCCAGCATTTT
CDR3 protein: CASSQGLLQPQHF

D gene: -
clone size: once
J gene: TRBJ2-5
V gene: TRBV7-6
CDR3 DNA: TGTGCCAGCAGCTTAGTCAGCCAAGAGACCCAGTACTTC
CDR3 protein: CASSLVSQETQYF

D gene: -
clone size: -
J gene: TRBJ2-1
V gene: TRBV19
CDR3 DNA: TGTGCCAGTTCCGCTGGACAGAGATACAATGAGCAGTTCTTC
CDR3 protein: CASSAGQRYNEQFF

D gene: -
clone size: once
J gene: TRBJ2-6
V gene: TRBV7-8
CDR3 DNA: TGTGCCAGCAGCCCCCTGCCGGGGAGTTCCTCTGGGGCCAACGTCCTGACTTTC
CDR3 protein: CASSPLPGSSSGANVLTF

D gene: -
clone size: -
J gene: TRBJ2-7
V gene: TRBV6-1
CDR3 DNA: TGTGCCAGCAGTGAAATTCGAGGGATTGCCGAGCAGTACTTC
CDR3 protein: CASSEIRGIAEQYF

D gene: -
clone size: -
J gene: TRBJ2-3
V gene: TRBV2
CDR3 DNA: TGTGCCAGCGGGGCCTTATTCACAGATACGCAGTATTTT
CDR3 protein: CASGALFTDTQYF

D gene: TRBD1
clone size: few
J gene: TRBJ1-6
V gene: TRBV6-1
CDR3 DNA: TGTGCCAGCAGACGACAGGGGGCTAGTTCACCCCTCCACTTT
CDR3 protein: CASRRQGASSPLHF

D gene: TRBD2
clone size: -
J gene: TRBJ2-7
V gene: TRBV29-1
CDR3 DNA: TGCAGCGTGCGGGAGTCCTCCTACGAGCAGTACTTC
CDR3 protein: CSVRESSYEQYF

D gene: -
clone size: once
J gene: TRBJ2-6
V gene: TRBV7-2
CDR3 DNA: TGTGCCAGCAGCTTAGATGTTTGGGGGGCTGGGGCCAACGTCCTGACTTTC
CDR3 protein: CASSLDVWGAGANVLTF

D gene: -
clone size: once
J gene: TRBJ2-5
V gene: TRBV2
CDR3 DNA: TGTGCCAGCAGTGTCAGGGAAACCCCAGAGACCCAGTACTTC
CDR3 protein: CASSVRETPETQYF

D gene: TRBD2
clone size: -
J gene: TRBJ2-1
V gene: TRBV11-3
CDR3 DNA: TGTGCCAGCAGCTCCGGGACTAGCGGGAGTAATGAGCAGTTCTTC
CDR3 protein: CASSSGTSGSNEQFF

D gene: -
clone size: -
J gene: TRBJ2-5
V gene: TRBV7-3
CDR3 DNA: TGTGCCAGCAGCTTAAACCTCCGGGAGACCCAGTACTTC
CDR3 protein: CASSLNLRETQYF

D gene: -
clone size: -
J gene: TRBJ2-1
V gene: TRBV7-9
CDR3 DNA: TGTGCCAGCAAGGAGGGATACAATGAGCAGTTCTTC
CDR3 protein: CASKEGYNEQFF

D gene: TRBD1
clone size: -
J gene: TRBJ2-2
V gene: TRBV5-1
CDR3 DNA: TGCGCCAGCCATCCGGACAGGGGTTCCGGGGAGCTGTTTTTT
CDR3 protein: CASHPDRGSGELFF

D gene: TRBD2
clone size: -
J gene: TRBJ2-1
V gene: TRBV5-1
CDR3 DNA: TGCGCCAGCAGCTTGATAGAGCGGGGTGACTTCAATGAGCAGTTCTTC
CDR3 protein: CASSLIERGDFNEQFF

D gene: TRBD2
clone size: once
J gene: TRBJ2-7
V gene: TRBV7-6
CDR3 DNA: TGTGCCAGCAGCCCCGTGACTAGCGGATACGAGCAGTACTTC
CDR3 protein: CASSPVTSGYEQYF

D gene: -
clone size: -
J gene: TRBJ2-1
V gene: TRBV5-1
CDR3 DNA: TGCGCCAGCAGCTTGGTGGCTCGAGGTGGGTACAATGAGCAGTTCTTC
CDR3 protein: CASSLVARGGYNEQFF

D gene: -
clone size: -
J gene: TRBJ1-1
V gene: TRBV6-5
CDR3 DNA: TGTGCCAGCAGTTACGATGGGCCTAACACTGAAGCTTTCTTT
CDR3 protein: CASSYDGPNTEAFF

D gene: -
clone size: -
J gene: TRBJ1-4
V gene: TRBV19
CDR3 DNA: TGTGCCAGTAGTATGGTCAGAAGTTCTACTAATGAAAAACTGTTTTTT
CDR3 protein: CASSMVRSSTNEKLFF

D gene: -
clone size: -
J gene: TRBJ2-7
V gene: TRBV7-9
CDR3 DNA: TGTGCCAGCAGCTTAGGGGGCGCCCTTTTTGAGCAGTACTTC
CDR3 protein: CASSLGGALFEQYF

D gene: -
clone size: -
J gene: TRBJ2-2
V gene: TRBV12-5
CDR3 DNA: TGTGCTAGTGGTTCGTTGAACACCGGGGAGCTGTTTTTT
CDR3 protein: CASGSLNTGELFF

D gene: -
clone size: -
J gene: TRBJ2-7
V gene: TRBV9
CDR3 DNA: TGTGCCAGCAGCGTGACGGATACCTACGGGGAGCAGTACTTC
CDR3 protein: CASSVTDTYGEQYF

D gene: TRBD1
clone size: -
J gene: TRBJ2-7
V gene: TRBV4-3
CDR3 DNA: TGCGCCAGCAGCCAAGATTTGGGAAGTACCGGGACAGCCTACGAGCAGTACTTC
CDR3 protein: CASSQDLGSTGTAYEQYF

D gene: TRBD2
clone size: -
J gene: TRBJ2-7
V gene: TRBV6-1
CDR3 DNA: TGTGCCAGCAGTGAAAGTAGCGGGTCATGGTACGAGCAGTACTTC
CDR3 protein: CASSESSGSWYEQYF

D gene: -
clone size: -
J gene: TRBJ2-7
V gene: TRBV27
CDR3 DNA: TGTGCCAGCAGTTTATCGATACAGGGTACCGAGCAGTACTTC
CDR3 protein: CASSLSIQGTEQYF

D gene: TRBD1
clone size: -
J gene: TRBJ1-1
V gene: TRBV2
CDR3 DNA: TGTGCCACCTCGGAGCAGGGGGGGAACACTGAAGCTTTCTTT
CDR3 protein: CATSEQGGNTEAFF

D gene: TRBD1
clone size: once
J gene: TRBJ1-1
V gene: TRBV6-5
CDR3 DNA: TGTACCAGCACCTACAGGGGGGGAAGCACTGAAGCTTTCTTT
CDR3 protein: CTSTYRGGSTEAFF

D gene: TRBD1
clone size: few
J gene: TRBJ1-4
V gene: TRBV4-3
CDR3 DNA: TGCGCCAGCAGCCAAGACTGGGACAGCCGGGCAACTAATGAAAAACTGTTTTTT
CDR3 protein: CASSQDWDSRATNEKLFF

D gene: -
clone size: -
J gene: TRBJ1-5
V gene: TRBV5-6
CDR3 DNA: TGTGCCAGCAGCCTAGCCCCTCTCTTGCCCCAGCATTTT
CDR3 protein: CASSLAPLLPQHF

D gene: -
clone size: -
J gene: TRBJ2-7
V gene: TRBV5-1
CDR3 DNA: TGCGCCAGCAAGAGGCAGGGGGGACCTACCTACGAGCAGTACTTC
CDR3 protein: CASKRQGGPTYEQYF

D gene: TRBD1
clone size: once
J gene: TRBJ1-2
V gene: TRBV29-1
CDR3 DNA: TGCAGCGGATCTTCAGGGGGCCGCCCCACCTTC
CDR3 protein: CSGSSGGRPTF

D gene: TRBD1
clone size: -
J gene: TRBJ1-2
V gene: TRBV7-9
CDR3 DNA: TGTTCCAGCAGTTCTGGACAGGACTATGGCTACACCTTC
CDR3 protein: CSSSSGQDYGYTF

D gene: TRBD1
clone size: -
J gene: TRBJ1-1
V gene: TRBV27
CDR3 DNA: TGTGCCAGCAGTAGCTTACAGGGGGCTGAAGCTTTCTTT
CDR3 protein: CASSSLQGAEAFF

D gene: TRBD1
clone size: -
J gene: TRBJ1-2
V gene: TRBV5-5
CDR3 DNA: TGTGCCAGCAGTAAGGGACAGGGTAGAGGCTACACCTTC
CDR3 protein: CASSKGQGRGYTF

D gene: TRBD2
clone size: -
J gene: TRBJ2-7
V gene: TRBV27
CDR3 DNA: TGTGCCAGCAGTTTAGCTGTTTTCGGGACTACCTACGAGCAGTACTTC
CDR3 protein: CASSLAVFGTTYEQYF

D gene: -
clone size: once
J gene: TRBJ1-6
V gene: TRBV19
CDR3 DNA: TGTGCCAGTAGTGGACAGCATAATTCACCCCTCCACTTT
CDR3 protein: CASSGQHNSPLHF

D gene: -
clone size: once
J gene: TRBJ2-2
V gene: TRBV7-9
CDR3 DNA: TGTGCCAGCAGCTTAAGCGGCGGGGAGCTGTTTTTT
CDR3 protein: CASSLSGGELFF